One and the same sample provided the 18 T cell receptor beta chains below, sequenced in a study of prognosis after radiotherapy for stage I lung cancer. Genomic DNA served as the source from which two-round multiplex PCR generated TCR beta CDR3 amplicons. With primers specific to each TRBV and TRBJ gene, the first-round PCR was performed. TCRdb analysed the multiplex PCR reads with MiXCR anew, one entry per CDR3 protein. In the table there are under 20,000 distinct CDR3 sequences, 44% of which are singletons. This specimen consisted of PBMCs, obtained before or after stereotactic body radiation therapy (not recorded which). Every receptor here comes from a donor aged 50 or older with non-small cell lung cancer.

About this clonotype: One end of the junction is discordant with germline, which a read error may explain. V gene TRBV20-1 combines with J gene TRBJ1-5; TRBD1 might be the D (5 bases). This CDR3 has 17 residues. Germline lookup yields CDR1 DFQATT and CDR2 SNEGSKA (reference sequence). This CDR3 is CSAGKTVFGLSNQPQHF. The DNA of the CDR3 is TGCAGTGCTGGCAAGACAGTGTTCGGTCTAAGCAACCAGCCCCAGCATTTT.

This clonotype was found once. A single base is all that separates this from a far larger clone, so a read error is likely. The chain recombines TRBV6-5 with TRBJ2-5, with D unclear. CDR1 and CDR2 from the germline V gene are MNHEY and SVGAGI. The CDR3 totals 12 residues. The CDR3 nucleotides read TGTGTCTTAAGTGGAAACCAAGAGACCCAGTACTTC. Its translation is CVLSGNQETQYF.

This clonotype appeared many times. The chain couples TRBV2 to TRBJ2-5; D is possibly TRBD1 (5 bases). The germline gives CDR1 SNHLY, CDR2 FYNNEI. CDR3 length: 13 amino acids. Trimming pared 5 bases from V and 2 bases from J, leaving 9 bases between. Written as DNA, the CDR3 is TGTGCCAGCAGTACGACAGCTCAAGAGACCCAGTACTTC. The encoded protein is CASSTTAQETQYF.

This clonotype was observed at least ten times. J is TRBJ2-7 and V is TRBV20-1, with 8 nucleotides matching TRBD2. The CDR3 is 15 residues long. Germline trimming cut 2 bases from V and 4 bases from J; bases unmatched to any gene: 10. The germline V gene has CDR1 DFQATT and CDR2 SNEGSKA (reference sequence). The CDR3 DNA sequence: TGCAGTGCTAGACTTCTTGGCGGGGGGATGTACGAGCAGTACTTC. Protein product: CSARLLGGGMYEQYF.

Only a few counts were recorded for this clonotype. Given a much more abundant clone one base away, this may be a read error. This sequence joins TRBV13 and TRBJ2-7; 10 nucleotides align to TRBD1. Germline CDR1 reads PRHDT; CDR2 reads FYEKMQ (reference sequence). Trimming cost V 5 bases and J 3 bases; bases outside gene matches: 7. The CDR3 sequence is 15 residues long. In DNA form, the CDR3 reads TGTGCCAGCAGCCTTGGACAGGGGGTCATCTACGAGCAGTACTTC. Amino acid sequence: CASSLGQGVIYEQYF.

This clonotype was seen ten or more times. This chain links TRBV5-5 with TRBJ1-5; TRBD1 might be the D (5 bases). Germline lookup yields CDR1 SGHKS and CDR2 YYEKEE (reference sequence). V was cut by 4 bases and J by 7 bases, with 9 bases left in between. The CDR3 length is 12 residues. This chain's CDR3 is CASSVRGQPQHF. CDR3 in DNA: TGTGCCAGCAGCGTGCGGGGGCAGCCCCAGCATTTT.

This clonotype occurred many times. The chain uses TRBV9 and TRBJ2-1, with 7 bases fitting TRBD1. Unmatched junction bases numbered 0, after V lost 2 bases and J lost 4 bases. The length of the CDR3 is 13 residues. Germline loops: CDR1 SGDLS, CDR2 YYNGEE. Here the CDR3 reads CASSVGQYNEQFF. CDR3 nucleotides: TGTGCCAGCAGCGTGGGACAGTACAATGAGCAGTTCTTC. Supplemented by reference TRBV9 and TRBJ2-1, the full variable domain reads DSGVTQTPKHLITATGQRVTLRCSPRSGDLSVYWYQQSLDQGLQFLIQYYNGEERAKGNILERFSAQQFPDLHSELNLSSLELGDSALYFCASSVGQYNEQFFGPGTRLTVL.

This clonotype was recorded many times. The chain recombines TRBV7-9 with TRBJ2-3; the D gene is possibly TRBD1 (5 bases). CDR1 is SEHNR, CDR2 FQNEAQ, per germline (reference sequence). Trimming removed 10 bases at V and 4 bases at J, with 21 bases between. The CDR3 is made up of 15 amino acids. The CDR3 nucleotides are TGTGCCACCCAGCTTCAGACAGTCCGGGCAGATACGCAGTATTTT. Translated, it gives CATQLQTVRADTQYF. Combining the CDR3 with reference TRBV7-9 and TRBJ2-3 gives the whole variable domain DTGVSQNPRHKITKRGQNVTFRCDPISEHNRLYWYRQTLGQGPEFLTYFQNEAQLEKSRLLSDRFSAERPKGSFSTLEIQRTEQGDSAMYLCATQLQTVRADTQYFGPGTRLTVL.

This chain joins TRBV11-1 and TRBJ2-1; TRBD2 matches at 12 bases. CDR3 length equals 14 residues. With 1 base clipped from V and 9 bases from J, the junction kept 1 base outside the gene matches. Looked up from germline, CDR1 is SGHAT and CDR2 is FQDESV (reference sequence). CDR3 nucleotide sequence: TGTGCCAGCAGCTTAGGGACTAGCGGGGTTGAGCAGTTCTTC. The encoded protein is CASSLGTSGVEQFF.

Sample share makes this clonotype medium-sized. This chain connects TRBV28 to TRBJ2-7; tentative D call: TRBD1 (6 bases). V was trimmed by 6 bases and J by 1 base, leaving 13 bases between them. This CDR3 region has 14 residues. In germline, CDR1 is MDHEN, CDR2 SYDVKM. CDR3 DNA sequence: TGTGCCAGCAGCCTTCCCGGACAGTCCTACGAGCAGTACTTC. As protein: CASSLPGQSYEQYF.

As regards this clonotype: A junction boundary mismatches the germline segment, possibly from a read error. The genes are TRBV12-3 or TRBV12-4 and TRBJ2-2, with D possibly TRBD2 on 5 matching bases. CDR3 length equals 14 residues. This CDR3 is CASSLVGGTWELLF. The CDR3 coding sequence is TGTGCCAGCAGTTTAGTCGGTGGCACCTGGGAGCTGCTTTTT.

This clonotype showed up many times. The gene calls are TRBV20-1 and TRBJ2-1; D possibly corresponds to TRBD1 (6 bases). Germline lookup yields CDR1 DFQATT and CDR2 SNEGSKA (reference sequence). V gave up 3 bases and J gave up 0 bases, with 12 bases separating them. CDR3 length equals 15 residues. The CDR3 spells CSASNRQASYNEQFF. CDR3 DNA: TGCAGTGCTAGTAATCGACAGGCCTCCTACAATGAGCAGTTCTTC.

This clonotype has at least ten counts. This rearrangement joins TRBV5-4 to TRBJ1-6; 11 nucleotides line up with TRBD1. The germline V gene encodes CDR1 SGHNT and CDR2 YYREEE (reference sequence). The V segment lost 4 bases and the J segment 4 bases; nucleotides outside the gene matches: 7. The CDR3 spans 17 residues. This chain's CDR3 is CASSPGQGAAYNSPLHF. CDR3 in DNA: TGTGCCAGCAGCCCCGGACAGGGGGCGGCATATAATTCACCCCTCCACTTT.

This clonotype has ten or more counts. J is TRBJ2-1 and V is TRBV5-6, with TRBD1 matching over 11 bases. CDR1 and CDR2 (germline): SGHDT, YYEEEE. The V and J ends lost 0 bases and 7 bases, in that order; junction bases with no gene match: 6. The CDR3 loop spans 16 amino acids. The CDR3 loop is CASSLGDRGAVNEQFF. CDR3 in DNA: TGTGCCAGCAGCTTGGGGGACAGGGGGGCTGTTAATGAGCAGTTCTTC.

About this clonotype itself: A far larger clone is one base from this, pointing to a likely read error. This chain uses TRBV12-3 or TRBV12-4 with TRBJ1-3, with D possibly matching TRBD1 (5 bases). CDR3 length equals 18 residues. Trimming took 8 bases from V and 1 from J, leaving 24 bases between them. CDR3 in amino acids: CASGPFWDPRGSGNTIYF. CDR3 DNA: TGTGCCAGCGGCCCTTTTTGGGACCCTCGGGGGTCTGGAAACACCATATATTTT.

This clonotype was seen ten or more times. V is TRBV5-1 and J is TRBJ1-1; D ambiguous. CDR1 and CDR2 (germline): SGHRS, YFSETQ. This CDR3 has 15 residues. Trimming pared 0 bases from V and 1 base from J, leaving 10 bases between. The CDR3 DNA follows: TGCGCCAGCAGCTTGGCCTCCGCGGGGAACACTGAAGCTTTCTTT. Translation gives CASSLASAGNTEAFF. Full variable domain (remainder filled in from reference TRBV5-1 and TRBJ1-1): KAGVTQTPRYLIKTRGQQVTLSCSPISGHRSVSWYQQTPGQGLQFLFEYFSETQRNKGNFPGRFSGRQFSNSRSEMNVSTLELGDSALYLCASSLASAGNTEAFFGQGTRLTVV.

This clonotype was counted ten times or more. The rearrangement uses TRBV6-4 and TRBJ2-2; the D gene is possibly TRBD1 (6 bases). V lost 7 bases, J lost 0 bases, and 15 bases lay in between. This CDR3 contains 16 residues. Germline V gene sequence: CDR1 MRHNA, CDR2 SNTAGT. CDR3 loop: CASTQWGHANTGELFF. DNA for the CDR3: TGTGCCAGCACCCAATGGGGGCACGCGAACACCGGGGAGCTGTTTTTT.

This clonotype was counted at least ten times. The gene calls are TRBV20-1 and TRBJ2-7; no definite D call. V gave up 3 bases and J gave up 7 bases, with 19 bases separating them. The CDR3 is made up of 14 amino acids. Germline V lookup: CDR1 DFQATT, CDR2 SNEGSKA (reference sequence). CDR3 bases: TGCAGTGCTAGCCCCTTAGGCCCGGCGAAAGAGCAGTACTTC. Translated, it gives CSASPLGPAKEQYF.